The 10 T cell receptor beta chains listed next were all sequenced from one sample in a study of blood T cell repertoires in COVID-19. Method: immunoSEQ multiplex PCR; TCRdb's copy keeps in-frame clones and lacks some. The sample contains about 220,000 clones, around 84% of which appear only once. Sequencing was done on a sample of peripheral blood. The receptor source for this set is a man aged 45 to 65 with active or convalescent COVID-19.

This rearrangement joins TRBV7-3 to TRBJ1-5, with a possible D match to TRBD1 (6 bases). CDR1 and CDR2 from the germline V gene are SGHTA and FQGTGA. The CDR3 runs to 13 residues. The germline V and J ends were trimmed by 3 bases and 7 bases, with 10 bases remaining between them. In DNA form, the CDR3 reads TGTGCCAGCAGCTTGGGGCAGGGGCAGCCCCAGCATTTT. Translation gives CASSLGQGQPQHF. The whole variable domain, filled in from reference TRBV7-3 and TRBJ1-5, reads GAGVSQTPSNKVTEKGKYVELRCDPISGHTALYWYRQSLGQGPEFLIYFQGTGAADDSGLPNDRFFAVRPEGSVSTLKIQRTERGDSAVYLCASSLGQGQPQHFGDGTRLSIL.

The V call is TRBV30, the J call TRBJ2-7; D is uncertain. Trimming took off 0 bases at V and 4 bases at J, with 4 bases between the two ends. CDR1 and CDR2 (germline): GTSNPN, SVGIG (reference sequence). The CDR3 runs 11 residues. CDR3 sequence: CAWSVLYEQYF. The CDR3 DNA is TGTGCCTGGAGTGTATTATACGAGCAGTACTTC.

The CDR3 loop reads CASSLERQGRGWGHNEQFF. The CDR3 DNA reads as TGTGCCAGCAGCTTAGAGAGGCAGGGTAGAGGCTGGGGGCACAATGAGCAGTTCTTC. V and J are TRBV11-2 and TRBJ2-1; tentative D call: TRBD1 (6 bases). This CDR3 has 19 amino acids. Germline V gene data show CDR1 as SGHAT and CDR2 as FQNNGV. V dropped 0 bases and J dropped 5 bases, with 23 bases sitting between them.

The chain combines TRBV28 with TRBJ2-7, with no clear D. V lost 6 bases and J 4 bases, leaving 13 bases between the germline ends. The CDR3 is 13 residues long. Per the germline V gene, CDR1 is MDHEN and CDR2 is SYDVKM. CDR3 residues: CASSPDAEYEQYV. The CDR3 coding sequence is TGTGCCAGCAGCCCAGACGCGGAATACGAGCAGTACGTC.

This chain links TRBV7-9 with TRBJ2-2; possible D gene TRBD1, 6 bases. This CDR3 spans 16 amino acids. Trimming removed 5 bases from V and 2 bases from J, with 15 bases in between. Germline assignment: CDR1 SEHNR and CDR2 FQNEAQ (reference sequence). CDR3 in DNA: TGTGCCAGCAGCCCGGACCGGACAGACAACACCGGGGAGCTGTTTTTT. The encoded protein is CASSPDRTDNTGELFF.

The count of this clone is one. The CDR3 DNA reads TGTGCCAGCAGCTTCTCTAATCGGTACGAGCAGTACTTC. Its translation: CASSFSNRYEQYF. The chain couples TRBV5-5 to TRBJ2-7; D remains ambiguous. The CDR3 runs 13 residues. Germline values: CDR1 SGHKS, CDR2 YYEKEE (reference sequence). The V end lost 2 bases, the J end lost 4 bases, and 10 bases lay between the germline ends.

This clone has just a few counts. The V gene is TRBV6-2 or TRBV6-3, the J gene TRBJ1-2; tentative D call: TRBD1 (5 bases). Trimming removed 2 bases from V and 2 bases from J, with 15 bases in between. The CDR3 is 16 residues long. Per germline, CDR1 MNHEY and CDR2 SVGEGT. As DNA, the CDR3 is TGTGCCAGCAGTTACGACCGGCGGGGGGGAAACTATGGCTACACCTTC. Translating it yields CASSYDRRGGNYGYTF.

The V and J genes are TRBV28 and TRBJ2-4; tentative D call: TRBD2 (7 bases). Per germline, CDR1 MDHEN and CDR2 SYDVKM. CDR3 length: 18 amino acids. Trimming left V 7 bases short and J 0 bases short, with 22 bases between. CDR3 loop: CASTSPGGGSGAKNIQYF. CDR3 DNA sequence: TGTGCCAGCACCTCACCTGGGGGCGGGAGTGGAGCCAAAAACATTCAGTACTTC.

The CDR3 reads CASSSTRNEQFF. DNA for the CDR3: TGTGCCAGCAGCTCGACTAGGAATGAGCAGTTCTTC. The genes are TRBV7-2 and TRBJ2-1, with D perhaps TRBD2 (6 bases). The CDR3 runs to 12 residues. Between the trimmed V and J ends, which lost 4 bases and 7 bases, there was a span of 8 bases. From germline, CDR1 is SGHTA and CDR2 FQGNSA.

This chain joins TRBV28 and TRBJ2-1, with TRBD2 identical over 7 bases. With V trimmed by 7 bases and J by 4 bases, 10 bases remained unmatched. The CDR3 extends over 15 amino acids. Germline values: CDR1 MDHEN, CDR2 SYDVKM. The CDR3 bases are TGTGCCAGCACCCCGGGGCAGCGGGGTTACAATGAGCAGTTCTTC. As protein: CASTPGQRGYNEQFF.